This TCR beta chain comes out of a study of STAT3 mutations in large granular lymphocyte leukemia. At the level of the study: Roughly half of the longitudinally sequenced T-LGLL patients carried detectable canonical activating STAT3 mutations. Study conclusions and caveats: In T-cell large granular lymphocyte leukemia, about half of patients showed multiple immunodominant subclonotypes. In about 35% of the 18 patients, new TCR clonotypes emerged after therapy.

Comment on this clone: As yet, its antigen is unknown.

This CDR3 is 15 amino acids long. V lost 0 bases to trimming and J lost 8 bases, with 17 bases between them. The germline V gene has CDR1 SGHDT and CDR2 YYEEEE. Approximately 40,000 productive templates were obtained per sample on average. Data came from immunoSEQ multiplex PCR; TCRdb stores just in-frame clones and leaves some out. Among around 17,000 clones listed, 70% to 90% were seen once. The specimen was peripheral blood mononuclear cells. The TCR sequence derives from a man in his fifties with T-cell large granular lymphocyte leukemia. Some clones in this sample may be carry-over from other donors' samples. V and J are TRBV5-6 and TRBJ1-2, with D possibly TRBD1 on 6 matching bases. CDR3 loop: CASSLVSPGAGGYTF. The CDR3 DNA sequence: TGTGCCAGCAGCTTGGTTTCGCCGGGGGCGGGGGGCTACACCTTC.